The rows below give T cell receptor beta chains drawn from one sample of a study of control samples from healthy donors and cancer patients. TCRdb's table, derived via immunoSEQ multiplex PCR, lists solely in-frame clones and lacks some. The table lists just over 150,000 clones, approximately 90% of them singletons. The sequencing input was blood. The receptors stem from a man under 40 in good health. CDR3s include the opening cysteine and the closing phenylalanine or tryptophan. D genes are given only for firm matches. Expanded clones get a size class; other rows say once, few or many, or leave the size out.

clone_size,v_call,j_call,d_call,cdr3_nt,cdr3_aa
once,TRBV11-3,TRBJ1-1,NA,TGTGCCAGCAGCTTACAGCAGAACACTGAAGCTTTCTTT,CASSLQQNTEAFF
NA,TRBV27,TRBJ1-1,NA,TGTGCCAGCAGTTTATCGCGGGTGAAGGGCACTGAAGCTTTCTTT,CASSLSRVKGTEAFF
NA,TRBV5-1,TRBJ1-6,TRBD1,TGCGCCAGCAGCTTGGGGACAGGGGTCGGCTCACCCCTCCACTTT,CASSLGTGVGSPLHF
NA,TRBV3-1/TRBV3-2,TRBJ1-3,NA,TGTGCCAGCAGCCGGTCTGGGGCCGGAAACACCATATATTTT,CASSRSGAGNTIYF
NA,TRBV5-4,TRBJ1-2,NA,TGTGCCAGCAGCTTACGACTGGGGAGCGGCTATGGCTACACCTTC,CASSLRLGSGYGYTF
NA,TRBV7-8,TRBJ2-3,NA,TGTGCCAGCAGCCCAAGCATTGGGACAAGGAGCACAGATACGCAGTATTTT,CASSPSIGTRSTDTQYF
NA,TRBV5-1,TRBJ2-3,TRBD2,TGCGCCAGCAGCTCGACTAGCGGGAGAGATACGCAGTATTTT,CASSSTSGRDTQYF
NA,TRBV5-1,TRBJ2-7,NA,TGCGCCAGCAGCTTGGCCGGGGAAGGGCCCTACGAGCAGTACTTC,CASSLAGEGPYEQYF
NA,TRBV3-1/TRBV3-2,TRBJ1-4,NA,TGTGCCAGCAGGATGACTAATGAAAAACTGTTTTTT,CASRMTNEKLFF
NA,TRBV5-4,TRBJ2-1,TRBD1,TGTGCCAGCAGCTCTACCAAACAGGGGTACAATGAGCAGTTCTTC,CASSSTKQGYNEQFF
NA,TRBV6-1,TRBJ2-2,NA,TGTGCCAGCATTGAAATATGGGAGTTGACCGGGGAGCTGTTTTTT,CASIEIWELTGELFF
NA,TRBV29-1,TRBJ1-1,NA,TGCAGCGTTTTGAGGGGTGCGGACACTGAAGCTTTCTTT,CSVLRGADTEAFF
many,TRBV30,TRBJ2-7,TRBD1,TGTGCCTGGAGTGCTCTGGACAGGGAAATGCCCTACGAGCAGTACTTC,CAWSALDREMPYEQYF
NA,TRBV15,TRBJ2-1,TRBD2,TGTGCCACCAGCAGGTCCCTACCCGGGACTAGCGGAGGGGATGAGCAGTTCTTC,CATSRSLPGTSGGDEQFF
NA,TRBV3-1/TRBV3-2,TRBJ1-1,NA,TGTGCCAGCAGCCTCCGGGGTGCTGAAGCTTTCTTT,CASSLRGAEAFF
NA,TRBV11-2,TRBJ1-5,NA,TGTGCCAGCAGCTTAGATAAGGCACAGGGGCCCCAGCATTTT,CASSLDKAQGPQHF
NA,TRBV6-2/TRBV6-3,TRBJ2-7,NA,TGTGCCAGCAGTTACTCAGCCGGGACCGATATTACCCACGAGCAGTACTTC,CASSYSAGTDITHEQYF
NA,TRBV27,TRBJ1-1,TRBD1,TGTGCCAGCAGTTTATCGACGACGACAGGGAGGGCTTTCTTT,CASSLSTTTGRAFF
NA,TRBV11-2,TRBJ1-4,NA,TGTGCCAGCAGCTTTACGTATCGTGAAAAACTGTTTTTT,CASSFTYREKLFF
NA,TRBV3-1/TRBV3-2,TRBJ1-2,TRBD1,TGTGCCAGCAGCCAAGATCCCAGTAGACAGGGCTTGTCTAACTATGGCTACACCTTC,CASSQDPSRQGLSNYGYTF
NA,TRBV6-5,TRBJ2-2,NA,TGTGCCAGCAGTTACGACCCCGGGGAGCTGTTTTTT,CASSYDPGELFF
few,TRBV4-1,TRBJ1-1,TRBD1,TGCGCCAGCAGCGCCGGGACAGGGGACCAGAACACTGAAGCTTTCTTT,CASSAGTGDQNTEAFF
once,TRBV2,TRBJ2-2,NA,TGTGCCAGCAGTGAGGGGAAACCCGGGGAGCTGTTTTTT,CASSEGKPGELFF
NA,TRBV5-1,TRBJ2-1,NA,TGCGCCAGCAGCTTCAGCAAGAGTGAGCAGTTCTTC,CASSFSKSEQFF
NA,TRBV19,TRBJ1-1,NA,TGTGCCAGTAGTCGCGGAAGCACTGAAGCTTTCTTT,CASSRGSTEAFF
NA,TRBV5-5,TRBJ2-7,NA,TGTGCCAGCAGCTTGGGAAGGACAAGCTACGAGCAGTACTTC,CASSLGRTSYEQYF
NA,TRBV6-2/TRBV6-3,TRBJ2-5,NA,TGTGCCAGCAGTTACTCGACCGTCGGGGAGGAGACCCAGTACTTC,CASSYSTVGEETQYF
NA,TRBV3-1/TRBV3-2,TRBJ1-2,TRBD1,TGTGCCAGCACCCTCCGGGACAGGACTATCTCTTTGGGTGGCTACACCTTC,CASTLRDRTISLGGYTF
NA,TRBV2,TRBJ2-3,NA,TGTGCCAGCAGTGACCAGGGTCGCGCAGATACGCAGTATTTT,CASSDQGRADTQYF
NA,TRBV7-2,TRBJ2-3,TRBD2,TGTGCCAGCAGCACCTATTTAGCGGGGAAGCAGTATTTT,CASSTYLAGKQYF
few,TRBV28,TRBJ1-3,NA,TGTGCCAGCAGTTTAGGCCCTTTGAGCTACACCATATATTTT,CASSLGPLSYTIYF
NA,TRBV4-1,TRBJ1-1,NA,TGCGCCAGCAGTCCGGCAGGGTGGGCGAACACTGAAGCTTTCTTT,CASSPAGWANTEAFF
NA,TRBV24-1,TRBJ1-1,TRBD1,TGTGCCACCAGCGAAAACAGGGGTGAAGCTTTCTTT,CATSENRGEAFF
NA,TRBV7-9,TRBJ1-5,NA,TGTGCCAGCAGCTCCGACCAAAATCAGCCCCAGCATTTT,CASSSDQNQPQHF
NA,TRBV13,TRBJ2-1,NA,TGTGCCAGCAGCTTAGTAACCGGCAATGAGCAGTTCTTC,CASSLVTGNEQFF
NA,TRBV27,TRBJ1-2,TRBD1,TGTGCCAGCAGTCCCTCTAGGGGGCAGGGCTATGGCTACACCTTC,CASSPSRGQGYGYTF
NA,TRBV29-1,TRBJ1-2,TRBD1,TGCAGCGTTGTTTCGGGACAGGGTCTCTATGGCTACACCTTC,CSVVSGQGLYGYTF
NA,TRBV5-1,TRBJ1-1,NA,TGCGCCAGCAGCCCAGGGCCGCACACTGAAGCTTTCTTT,CASSPGPHTEAFF
NA,TRBV9,TRBJ2-3,NA,TGTGCCAGCAGCGTAGACTACAGCACAGATACGCAGTATTTT,CASSVDYSTDTQYF
NA,TRBV12-3/TRBV12-4,TRBJ2-1,NA,TGTGCCAGCAGTTTTCGCCGATCCAATGAGCAGTTCTTC,CASSFRRSNEQFF
NA,TRBV5-1,TRBJ1-6,NA,TGCGCCAGCAGCTTGGGGAAGGGCGGGACCTATAATTCACCCCTCCACTTT,CASSLGKGGTYNSPLHF
NA,TRBV2,TRBJ2-4,NA,TGTGCCAGCCGCGGCGTCGCCAAAAACATTCAGTACTTC,CASRGVAKNIQYF
NA,TRBV5-1,TRBJ2-1,NA,TGCGCCAGCAGCTTGGGAGTATCTGGTTGGGATGAGCAGTTCTTC,CASSLGVSGWDEQFF
NA,TRBV27,TRBJ1-6,NA,TGTGCCAGCAGTTTGGCCGCGGGGAGGGATAATTCACCCCTCCACTTT,CASSLAAGRDNSPLHF
NA,TRBV2,TRBJ1-1,NA,TGTGCCAGCAGGGTCAGAATGAACACTGAAGCTTTCTTT,CASRVRMNTEAFF
once,TRBV19,TRBJ2-5,NA,TGTGCCAGTAGTCGCGGTCTATCCCCCACGTCCCAGTACTTC,CASSRGLSPTSQYF
NA,TRBV4-1,TRBJ2-7,NA,TGCGCCAGCAGCCAAGTTGTTGGCTACGAGCAGTACTTC,CASSQVVGYEQYF
NA,TRBV6-6,TRBJ1-6,NA,TGTGCCAGCAGTTACGACAGAAGCTCCTATAATTCACCCCTCCACTTT,CASSYDRSSYNSPLHF
NA,TRBV7-9,TRBJ2-2,TRBD1,TGTGCCAGCGCGAGGGGGCAAGCGAGCGGGGAGCTGTTTTTT,CASARGQASGELFF
NA,TRBV5-4,TRBJ2-1,TRBD1,TGTGCCAGCAGTACCCGGACAGGGAGCTCCTACAATGAGCAGTTCTTC,CASSTRTGSSYNEQFF
once,TRBV5-1,TRBJ1-5,NA,TGCGCCAGCAGCTTGGGGGGCGGAGGGCTTTTTCCCCAGCATTTT,CASSLGGGGLFPQHF
NA,TRBV3-1/TRBV3-2,TRBJ1-2,NA,TGTGCCAGCAGCTTGGCAGGAGAACTCTATGGCTACACCTTC,CASSLAGELYGYTF
NA,TRBV6-6,TRBJ2-5,NA,TGTGCCAGCAGTCCCCTCCTGTACCAAGAGACCCAGTACTTC,CASSPLLYQETQYF
NA,TRBV4-2,TRBJ2-3,NA,TGTGCCAGCAGCCAAGGCTCAGATACGCAGTATTTT,CASSQGSDTQYF
NA,TRBV3-1/TRBV3-2,TRBJ1-6,NA,TGTGCCAGCAGCCAGGGGGCCCTCGAAGGCTGGCCCCTCCACTTT,CASSQGALEGWPLHF
NA,TRBV5-1,TRBJ2-1,NA,TGCGCCAGCAGCTTGGCAAGGGAAAATGAGCAGTTCTTC,CASSLARENEQFF
NA,TRBV18,TRBJ1-5,NA,TGTGCCAGCTCACCCCCCGGAGGCAATCAGCCCCAGCATTTT,CASSPPGGNQPQHF
few,TRBV18,TRBJ1-4,NA,TGTGCCAGCTCAGTAGAGCAGGATGAAAAACTGTTTTTT,CASSVEQDEKLFF
once,TRBV24-1,TRBJ2-1,NA,TGTGCCACCATGGACCCATACAATGAGCAGTTCTTC,CATMDPYNEQFF
NA,TRBV28,TRBJ2-1,NA,TGTGCCAGCAGTTGGGCTTATGAGCAGTTCTTC,CASSWAYEQFF